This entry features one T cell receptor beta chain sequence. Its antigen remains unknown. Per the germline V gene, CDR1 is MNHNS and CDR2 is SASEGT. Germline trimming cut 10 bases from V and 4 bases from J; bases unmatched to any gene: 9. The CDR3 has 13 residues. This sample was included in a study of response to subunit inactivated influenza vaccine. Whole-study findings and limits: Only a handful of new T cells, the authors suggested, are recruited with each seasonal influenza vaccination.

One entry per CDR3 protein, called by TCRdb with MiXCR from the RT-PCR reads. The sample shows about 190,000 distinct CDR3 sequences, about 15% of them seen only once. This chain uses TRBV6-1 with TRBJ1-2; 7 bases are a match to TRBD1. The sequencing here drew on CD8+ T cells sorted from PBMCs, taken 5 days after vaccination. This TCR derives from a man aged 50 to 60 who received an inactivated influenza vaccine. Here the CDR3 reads CATRDRESYGYTF. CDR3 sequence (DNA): TGTGCCACCCGCGACAGGGAAAGCTATGGCTACACCTTC.